These T cell receptor beta chains were read from a single sample in a study of Graves' ophthalmopathy and Graves' hyperthyroidism. In TCRdb, the multiplex PCR reads were re-called with MiXCR into one record per CDR3 protein. The top ten clones hold less than 55% of a sample with almost 750,000 distinct CDR3 sequences, roughly two fifths of them seen once. Sequencing was performed on peripheral blood. The receptors derive from an adult man with Graves' ophthalmopathy. CDR3s include the opening cysteine and the closing phenylalanine or tryptophan. A D gene is named only where the DNA matches it firmly. Some rows have no size entry. The others give once, few or many, or a class for an expanded clone.

abundance | len | d_gene | j_gene | v_gene | CDR3aa | CDR3nt
few | 14 | - | TRBJ2-7 | TRBV7-2 | CASSRQAVAYEQYF | TGTGCCAGCAGTCGACAGGCGGTTGCCTACGAGCAGTACTTC
few | 12 | - | TRBJ1-6 | TRBV18 | CASSPSGSPLHF | TGTGCCAGCTCACCCTCCGGTTCACCCCTCCACTTT
few | 13 | - | TRBJ2-5 | TRBV7-3 | CASSDTPSETQYF | TGTGCCAGCAGCGATACCCCCAGCGAGACCCAGTACTTC
many | 13 | - | TRBJ2-7 | TRBV5-8 | CASSLGGLDEQYF | TGTGCCAGCAGCTTGGGGGGTTTAGACGAGCAGTACTTC
- | 14 | TRBD1 | TRBJ1-5 | TRBV25-1 | CASSVRDSDQPQHF | TGTGCCAGCAGCGTCCGGGACAGCGATCAGCCCCAGCATTTT
- | 15 | TRBD1 | TRBJ2-7 | TRBV7-9 | CASSLGTGSTGEQYF | TGTGCCAGCAGTTTGGGGACAGGGTCGACGGGCGAGCAGTACTTC
- | 16 | TRBD2 | TRBJ2-7 | TRBV7-2 | CASSATGTSRAYEQYF | TGTGCCAGCAGCGCAACCGGGACTAGTCGCGCCTACGAGCAGTACTTC
- | 15 | - | TRBJ2-3 | TRBV15 | CATRGYSAQGDTQYF | TGTGCCACCAGGGGCTACTCAGCCCAGGGCGATACGCAGTATTTT
- | 14 | - | TRBJ2-2 | TRBV7-2 | CASSLFTNTGELFF | TGTGCCAGCAGCTTGTTTACGAACACCGGGGAGCTGTTTTTT
few | 17 | - | TRBJ1-3 | TRBV9 | CASSVGGRGASGNTIYF | TGTGCCAGCAGCGTAGGTGGAAGGGGGGCCTCTGGAAACACCATATATTTT
- | 14 | TRBD1 | TRBJ2-2 | TRBV25-1 | CASVTDRAGGELFF | TGTGCCAGCGTGACTGACAGGGCGGGCGGGGAGCTGTTTTTT
- | 15 | TRBD1 | TRBJ1-1 | TRBV7-2 | CASSLDDRASTEAFF | TGTGCCAGCAGCCTAGACGACAGGGCATCCACTGAAGCTTTCTTT
- | 14 | - | TRBJ1-5 | TRBV19 | CASSMGTNNQPQHF | TGTGCCAGTAGTATGGGTACTAATAATCAGCCCCAGCATTTT
few | 14 | - | TRBJ1-5 | TRBV24-1 | CASSLTRDNQPQHF | TGTGCCAGCAGTTTGACAAGGGACAATCAGCCCCAGCATTTT
- | 15 | TRBD1 | TRBJ1-4 | TRBV19 | CASSVGQPTNEKLFF | TGTGCCAGTAGTGTGGGACAGCCAACTAATGAAAAACTGTTTTTT
- | 11 | - | TRBJ1-6 | TRBV9 | CASGRDSPLHF | TGTGCCAGCGGCAGGGATTCACCCCTCCACTTT
- | 14 | TRBD1 | TRBJ1-2 | TRBV20-1 | CSARDRGANYGYTF | TGCAGTGCTAGGGACAGGGGGGCTAACTATGGCTACACCTTC
once | 13 | - | TRBJ2-7 | TRBV12-5 | CASGLTLLYEQYF | TGTGCTAGTGGTTTGACCCTCCTCTACGAGCAGTACTTC
many | 13 | - | TRBJ2-5 | TRBV10-3 | CAISESALETQYF | TGTGCCATCAGTGAGTCAGCGCTAGAGACCCAGTACTTC
few | 18 | - | TRBJ1-1 | TRBV7-2 | CASSPRGSVHLGITEAFF | TGTGCCAGCAGCCCGCGGGGATCGGTACATTTAGGAATCACTGAAGCTTTCTTT
many | 13 | TRBD1 | TRBJ1-5 | TRBV11-2 | CASSQTGVQPQHF | TGTGCCAGCAGCCAGACAGGGGTTCAGCCCCAGCATTTT
many | 12 | - | TRBJ1-5 | TRBV29-1 | CSVEDPGQPQHF | TGCAGCGTTGAAGACCCAGGGCAGCCCCAGCATTTT
few | 14 | - | TRBJ1-3 | TRBV5-1 | CASSSRTTGNTIYF | TGCGCCAGCAGCTCGCGGACAACGGGAAACACCATATATTTT
- | 14 | - | TRBJ2-5 | TRBV9 | CASSLWCGKETQYF | TGTGCCAGCAGCCTATGGTGCGGGAAGGAGACCCAGTACTTC
- | 11 | - | TRBJ1-1 | TRBV12-3/TRBV12-4 | CASGLGTEASF | TGTGCTAGTGGTTTGGGGACTGAAGCTTCCTTT
- | 14 | - | TRBJ1-2 | TRBV12-3/TRBV12-4 | CASSLVPLGEGYTF | TGTGCCAGCAGTTTGGTACCACTCGGCGAGGGCTACACCTTC
few | 19 | TRBD2 | TRBJ2-2 | TRBV5-1 | CASSFPGLAGVKDTGELFF | TGTGCCAGCAGCTTCCCAGGACTAGCGGGAGTAAAGGACACCGGGGAGCTGTTTTTT